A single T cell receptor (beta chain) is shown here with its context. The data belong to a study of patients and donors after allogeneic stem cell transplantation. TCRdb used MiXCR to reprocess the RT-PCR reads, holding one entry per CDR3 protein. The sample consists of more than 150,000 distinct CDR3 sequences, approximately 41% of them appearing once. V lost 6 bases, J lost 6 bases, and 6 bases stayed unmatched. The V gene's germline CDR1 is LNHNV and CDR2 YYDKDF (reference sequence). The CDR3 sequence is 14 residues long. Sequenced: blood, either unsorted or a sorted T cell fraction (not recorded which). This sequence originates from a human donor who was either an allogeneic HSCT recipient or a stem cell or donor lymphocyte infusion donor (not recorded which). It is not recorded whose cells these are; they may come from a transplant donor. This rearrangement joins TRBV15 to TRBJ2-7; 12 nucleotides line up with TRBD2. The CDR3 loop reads CATRLTSGSFEQYF. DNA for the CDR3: TGTGCCACCAGGCTGACTAGCGGGAGCTTCGAGCAGTACTTC.